Sequencing of this T cell receptor beta chain was carried out in a study of blood T cell repertoires in COVID-19. The CDR3 spans 14 residues. V was shortened by 5 bases and J by 7 bases, with 16 bases between the two germline ends. Germline CDR1 and CDR2: SGHAT and FQNNGV. How the authors handled the data: Using reference gene primer amplification, nucleated cell counts were estimated. The data were produced by immunoSEQ multiplex PCR, yet TCRdb's version contains in-frame clones alone and is incomplete. That table furnishes V, J and clone size, whereas the DNA furnished D and trimming. The sample yields about 150,000 clones, around 83% seen once.

The rearrangement links TRBV11-2 to TRBJ2-3, with unresolved D. The sequence came from a man aged 25-45 years with COVID-19, enrolled during active disease. The material sequenced was peripheral blood. CDR3 in DNA: TGTGCCAGCAGCCCGGCAGGTATATCGAATACGCAGTATTTT. Encoded protein: CASSPAGISNTQYF.